One and the same sample provided the 32 T cell receptor beta chains below, sequenced in a study of OX40 agonist ivuxolimab in advanced cancers. Assay: immunoSEQ multiplex PCR; the TCRdb copy retains only in-frame clones and omits some. The table includes about 70,000 clones, about four fifths detected once. The source was CD4+ or CD8+ T cells sorted from blood, collected in a trial of the OX40 agonist ivuxolimab. These receptors came from an adult with an advanced solid tumor such as melanoma, head and neck, liver or kidney cancer.

V is TRBV7-6 and J is TRBJ2-3, with 10 bases matching TRBD2. Trimming took 4 bases from V and 4 from J; bases not matched to a gene: 5. The V gene's germline CDR1 is SGHVS and CDR2 FNYEAQ. This CDR3 comprises 15 residues. CDR3 in DNA: TGTGCCAGCAGCTATAGCGGGGGGAGCGCAGATACGCAGTATTTT. As protein: CASSYSGGSADTQYF.

V usage is TRBV29-1 and J usage is TRBJ2-2; 8 bases line up with TRBD1. This CDR3 contains 14 residues. CDR1 is SQVTM and CDR2 is ANQGSEA in the germline V gene. The V gene end was trimmed by 7 bases and the J gene end by 6 bases; junction bases not matched to a gene: 10. CDR3 protein: CSASSGQVPGELFF. The CDR3, as DNA: TGCAGCGCCTCTTCGGGACAGGTTCCCGGGGAGCTGTTTTTT.

This clone turned up a few times. V is TRBV5-4 and J is TRBJ1-2; D ambiguous. Trimming shortened V by 6 bases and J by 4 bases, and 16 bases separated the two germline ends. From germline, CDR1 is SGHNT and CDR2 YYREEE (reference sequence). There are 14 residues in the CDR3. CDR3 loop: CASTPTGEGYGYTF. In DNA, the CDR3 is TGTGCCAGCACCCCGACCGGGGAGGGCTATGGCTACACCTTC.

The V gene is TRBV6-6, the J gene TRBJ1-3; D remains unclear. The V end was cut by 2 bases, the J end by 1 base, with 12 bases between. CDR1 and CDR2 (germline): MNHNY, SVGAGI (reference sequence). The CDR3 sequence is 16 residues long. In DNA form, the CDR3 reads TGTGCCAGCAGTTACGCGGAGGGCGAGTCTGGAAACACCATATATTTT. Its protein product is CASSYAEGESGNTIYF.

This chain joins TRBV7-2 and TRBJ1-1; a possible D gene is TRBD1 (6 bases). The CDR3 has 16 residues. Trimming pared 5 bases from V and 2 bases from J, leaving 18 bases between. CDR1 and CDR2 (germline): SGHTA, FQGNSA. CDR3 region: CASSPSWPRGNTEAFF. The DNA for the CDR3 is TGTGCCAGCAGCCCCTCATGGCCCAGGGGAAACACTGAAGCTTTCTTT.

The V call is TRBV7-2, the J call TRBJ2-3; 11 bases align to TRBD2. This CDR3 region has 19 residues. Trimming at V came to 3 bases and at J to 0 bases, leaving 11 bases not matched to a gene. CDR1 and CDR2 (germline): SGHTA, FQGNSA. The CDR3 DNA follows: TGTGCCAGCAGCTTGGCCGGCCTAGCGGGGGGAATTAGCACAGATACGCAGTATTTT. It specifies CASSLAGLAGGISTDTQYF.

The V and J genes are TRBV6-5 and TRBJ1-4, with a possible D match to TRBD1 (6 bases). This CDR3 is 14 amino acids long. Germline CDR1 and CDR2: MNHEY and SVGAGI. Trimming took 9 bases from V and 8 from J, leaving 19 bases between them. Here the CDR3 reads CASRNRDTNEKLFF. In nucleotides, the CDR3 is TGTGCCAGTCGCAACCGGGACACCAACGAAAAACTGTTTTTT.

CDR3 residues: CASSKNTGTAYEQYV. The DNA for the CDR3 is TGTGCCAGCAGCAAAAACACCGGGACAGCCTACGAGCAGTACGTC. This chain connects TRBV21-1 to TRBJ2-7; the listed D gene, TRBD1, was not tested against the DNA. TRBV21-1 is marked as a pseudogene. This CDR3 has 15 residues.

This clone was observed once. This rearrangement joins TRBV2 to TRBJ2-1, with 7 positions matching TRBD1. CDR1 and CDR2 from the germline V gene are SNHLY and FYNNEI. Germline trimming cut 7 bases from V and 5 bases from J; bases unmatched to any gene: 14. The CDR3 has 16 amino acids. The CDR3 nucleotides are TGTGCCAGCATTTCCCGTGACAGGGAACAAGACAATGAGCAGTTCTTC. It translates to CASISRDREQDNEQFF.

The chain recombines TRBV2 with TRBJ2-1; D ambiguous. Germline CDR1 and CDR2: SNHLY and FYNNEI. Trimming cost V 1 base and J 9 bases, with 7 bases left between them. This CDR3 has 12 residues. CDR3 in amino acids: CASSEVYGEQFF. In DNA, the CDR3 is TGTGCCAGCAGTGAAGTGTATGGTGAGCAGTTCTTC. Combining the CDR3 with reference TRBV2 and TRBJ2-1 gives the whole variable domain EPEVTQTPSHQVTQMGQEVILRCVPISNHLYFYWYRQILGQKVEFLVSFYNNEISEKSEIFDDQFSVERPDGSNFTLKIRSTKLEDSAMYFCASSEVYGEQFFGPGTRLTVL.

The rearrangement links TRBV1 to TRBJ1-5. TRBV1 is recorded as a pseudogene. The CDR3 sequence is 16 residues long. The CDR3 loop is CTSSQPSGGCNQPQHF. The CDR3, as DNA: TGCACCAGCAGCCAACCGTCTGGCGGCTGCAATCAGCCCCAGCATTTT.

This chain links TRBV28 with TRBJ2-6; 9 bases are a match to TRBD1. Germline values: CDR1 MDHEN, CDR2 SYDVKM. This CDR3 is 17 amino acids long. V dropped 6 bases and J dropped 0; count of bases not matched to a gene: 6. The CDR3 reads CASRVTGGGSGANVLTF. In DNA form, the CDR3 reads TGTGCCAGCAGGGTAACAGGGGGCGGCTCTGGGGCCAACGTCCTGACTTTC.

V gene TRBV19 combines with J gene TRBJ1-2, with TRBD1 matching over 8 bases. CDR3 length: 14 residues. Germline V gene data show CDR1 as LNHDA and CDR2 as SQIVND (reference sequence). With V trimmed by 7 bases and J by 8 bases, 12 bases remained unmatched. CDR3 sequence reads: CASNPDRDFKGYTF. The CDR3 nucleotides are TGTGCCAGTAACCCGGACAGGGATTTCAAGGGCTACACCTTC. Drawing the rest from reference TRBV19 and TRBJ1-2, the complete variable domain is DGGITQSPKYLFRKEGQNVTLSCEQNLNHDAMYWYRQDPGQGLRLIYYSQIVNDFQKGDIAEGYSVSREKKESFPLTVTSAQKNPTAFYLCASNPDRDFKGYTFGSGTRLTVV.

The chain employs TRBV5-4 and TRBJ2-7, with 9 nucleotides matching TRBD2. V lost 0 bases and J lost 0; bases outside the gene matches: 7. CDR3 size: 17 residues. The germline V gene has CDR1 SGHNT and CDR2 YYREEE (reference sequence). This CDR3 is CASSLALAGRSSYEQYF. The CDR3 DNA sequence: TGTGCCAGCAGCTTGGCCCTAGCGGGAAGGAGCTCCTACGAGCAGTACTTC.

The sample holds a few counts of this clone. This rearrangement joins TRBV5-4 to TRBJ2-5; 14 bases map to TRBD2. The CDR3 is made up of 17 amino acids. Per the germline V gene, CDR1 is SGHNT and CDR2 is YYREEE (reference sequence). V was clipped by 3 bases and J by 6 bases; unmatched bases: 10. The CDR3 DNA follows: TGTGCCAGCAGCTCGGGACTAGCGGGAGAGGGTAGCCAGACCCAGTACTTC. It translates to CASSSGLAGEGSQTQYF.

This chain links TRBV11-2 with TRBJ2-1; perhaps TRBD1 as D (6 bases). Trimming left V 3 bases short and J 2 bases short, with 8 bases between. Germline-derived CDR1 and CDR2 are SGHAT and FQNNGV. This CDR3 region has 14 residues. For the CDR3, the DNA is TGTGCCAGCAGCTTGGGACATACCTACAATGAGCAGTTCTTC. It encodes CASSLGHTYNEQFF.

The V gene is TRBV18, the J gene TRBJ2-1, with 9 bases identical to TRBD2. V lost 2 bases, J lost 0 bases, and 2 bases stayed unmatched. Germline V gene lookup returns CDR1 KGHSH and CDR2 LQKENI. The CDR3 extends over 16 amino acids. CDR3 region: CASSPTTSGSYNEQFF. CDR3 in DNA: TGTGCCAGCTCACCAACGACTAGCGGCTCCTACAATGAGCAGTTCTTC.

This clone has only one observation. This chain uses TRBV30 with TRBJ2-3, with TRBD2 as a possible D gene (6 bases). Trimming left V 8 bases short and J 6 bases short, with 12 bases between. The CDR3 totals 11 residues. The germline gives CDR1 GTSNPN, CDR2 SVGIG (reference sequence). CDR3 protein: CAGGTRDTQYF. The CDR3 DNA reads as TGTGCCGGAGGGACCAGGGATACGCAGTATTTT.

The chain is built from TRBV19 and TRBJ2-4, with 9 bases fitting TRBD1. J was trimmed by 9 bases and V by 7 bases; bases with no gene match: 10. The length of the CDR3 is 14 residues. Germline assignment: CDR1 LNHDA and CDR2 SQIVND (reference sequence). This CDR3 is CASTPGTGRGIQYF. CDR3 DNA sequence: TGTGCCAGTACCCCTGGGACAGGGAGGGGCATTCAGTACTTC.

The chain employs TRBV7-2 and TRBJ2-7; 10 positions match TRBD2. The ends lost 4 bases at V and 5 bases at J; junction bases unmatched: 8. This CDR3 spans 15 amino acids. CDR1 and CDR2 (germline): SGHTA, FQGNSA. As DNA, the CDR3 is TGTGCCAGCAGCTCCACAGCGGGAGGGTGGCACGAGCAGTACTTC. It translates to CASSSTAGGWHEQYF. The full variable domain, completed using reference TRBV7-2 and TRBJ2-7, is GAGVSQSPSNKVTEKGKDVELRCDPISGHTALYWYRQSLGQGLEFLIYFQGNSAPDKSGLPSDRFSAERTGGSVSTLTIQRTQQEDSAVYLCASSSTAGGWHEQYFGPGTRLTVT.

J is TRBJ1-4 and V is TRBV5-6, with no clear D. Germline lookup yields CDR1 SGHDT and CDR2 YYEEEE. This CDR3 has 14 amino acids. The germline V and J ends were trimmed by 4 bases and 0 bases, with 7 bases remaining between them. CDR3 coding DNA: TGTGCCAGCAGCGACCCTGCAACTAATGAAAAACTGTTTTTT. Protein sequence: CASSDPATNEKLFF.

The rearrangement links TRBV30 to TRBJ2-1; D perhaps matches TRBD2 (6 bases). Germline-derived CDR1 and CDR2 are GTSNPN and SVGIG (reference sequence). V was pared by 1 base and J by 8 bases, with 12 bases between. CDR3 length: 13 amino acids. CDR3 bases: TGTGCCTGGAGTGACCCCGGGAGCGATGAGCAGTTCTTC. Its translation is CAWSDPGSDEQFF.

This sequence joins TRBV10-3 and TRBJ2-7; D unresolved. The ends were cut back, 2 bases at V and 3 bases at J, with 5 bases in the middle. The CDR3 is 12 residues long. From germline, CDR1 is ENHRY and CDR2 SYGVKD. The DNA of the CDR3 is TGTGCCATCAGTGAGCAGATCTACGAGCAGTACTTC. Protein product: CAISEQIYEQYF.

This sequence joins TRBV18 and TRBJ2-6; D perhaps matches TRBD1 (6 bases). Deletions cut 5 bases from V and 0 bases from J, with 17 bases between. This CDR3 region has 18 residues. Germline V CDR1 and CDR2: KGHSH, LQKENI. The CDR3 DNA reads TGTGCCAGCTCAGAGTGGACAGTGGTGAGCTCTGGGGCCAACGTCCTGACTTTC. It translates to CASSEWTVVSSGANVLTF.

This rearrangement joins TRBV5-1 to TRBJ2-4, with 15 bases fitting TRBD2. V shed 5 bases, J shed 6 bases, and the junction held 6 bases outside the gene matches. The germline gives CDR1 SGHRS, CDR2 YFSETQ. The CDR3 is 16 residues long. CDR3 residues: CASRPGLAGGGNIQYF. CDR3 sequence (DNA): TGCGCCAGCAGGCCGGGACTAGCGGGGGGCGGAAACATTCAGTACTTC.

V gene TRBV10-3 combines with J gene TRBJ1-2; 9 bases agree with TRBD1. The V gene's germline CDR1 is ENHRY and CDR2 SYGVKD. The CDR3 runs to 17 residues. V lost 6 bases, J lost 10 bases, and 21 bases stayed unmatched. The CDR3, as DNA: TGTGCCATCAGGGATGGGACAGGGAAAAGGATGGTGGAGGCCTACACCTTC. This sequence encodes CAIRDGTGKRMVEAYTF.

CDR3 coding DNA: TGTGCCAGTAGCCGTGGGAGGGCCGGAACAGATACGCAGTATTTT. As protein: CASSRGRAGTDTQYF. The chain joins TRBV19 to TRBJ2-3, with 7 bases lining up with TRBD2. J lost 3 bases, V lost 6 bases, and 9 bases had no gene match. This CDR3 contains 15 residues. CDR1 and CDR2 from the germline V gene are LNHDA and SQIVND (reference sequence).

The sample holds a few counts of this clone. The gene calls are TRBV19 and TRBJ1-1; possibly TRBD1 for D (6 bases). This CDR3 is built from 14 residues. CDR1 LNHDA and CDR2 SQIVND come from the germline V gene (reference sequence). Trimming left V 7 bases short and J 11 bases short, with 23 bases between. The CDR3 DNA sequence: TGTGCCAGTACCCCAATGGGCGGGCAGGGGAAGGCTTTCTTT. As protein: CASTPMGGQGKAFF.

V usage is TRBV14 and J usage is TRBJ2-1; no clear D. V was trimmed by 2 bases and J by 6 bases, leaving 20 bases between them. Looked up from germline, CDR1 is SGHDN and CDR2 is FVKESK. The CDR3 contains 17 residues. In nucleotides, the CDR3 is TGTGCCAGCAGCCAATTCCCGATACCTGGATCGGGCAATGAGCAGTTCTTC. Encoded protein: CASSQFPIPGSGNEQFF.

This rearrangement joins TRBV30 to TRBJ2-1; 8 bases agree with TRBD1. The J segment lost 8 bases and the V segment lost 1 base, leaving 7 bases of the junction unmatched. The CDR3 has 14 residues. The germline V gene has CDR1 GTSNPN and CDR2 SVGIG (reference sequence). DNA for the CDR3: TGTGCCTGGAGTGAGCAGGGGGCGCTCGATGAGCAGTTCTTC. Its translation: CAWSEQGALDEQFF. Using reference TRBV30 and TRBJ2-1 for the parts outside the CDR3, the full variable domain is SQTIHQWPATLVQPVGSPLSLECTVEGTSNPNLYWYRQAAGRGLQLLFYSVGIGQISSEVPQNLSASRPQDRQFILSSKKLLLSDSGFYLCAWSEQGALDEQFFGPGTRLTVL.

The genes are TRBV28 and TRBJ1-3, with TRBD1 identical over 8 bases. CDR3 length: 15 residues. V shed 1 base and J 3 bases; nucleotides not matched to a gene: 2. Germline V CDR1 and CDR2: MDHEN, SYDVKM. This CDR3 reads CASSLSRGLGNTIYF. The CDR3, as DNA: TGTGCCAGCAGTTTATCCAGGGGGCTTGGAAACACCATATATTTT.

The chain recombines TRBV28 with TRBJ2-5; no definite D call. Germline V gene lookup returns CDR1 MDHEN and CDR2 SYDVKM. CDR3 size: 12 residues. V was clipped by 6 bases and J by 5 bases, with 10 bases between them. CDR3 bases: TGTGCCAGCAGCATCATCCAGGAGACCCAGTACTTC. Translating it yields CASSIIQETQYF.